A single sample is the source of the 10 T cell receptor beta chains below, sequenced in a study of cytomegalovirus exposure and HLA in healthy donors. The method was immunoSEQ multiplex PCR; TCRdb's version includes in-frame clones alone and lacks a portion of them. Of about 360,000 clones in the sample, roughly 85% are singletons; the top ten hold about 0.8%. The sequenced sample consisted of PBMCs. The receptors were gathered from a woman under 30 in good health and CMV-seronegative.

This clone appeared a single time. V is TRBV27 and J is TRBJ2-7; 7 bases fit TRBD2. This CDR3 has 14 amino acids. V was clipped by 7 bases and J by 2 bases; unmatched bases: 8. The V gene's germline CDR1 is MNHEY and CDR2 SMNVEV (reference sequence). The CDR3 DNA reads TGTGCCAGCACCCCGGGCGGGAGAGCCTACGAGCAGTACTTC. Translating gives CASTPGGRAYEQYF.

The chain is built from TRBV2 and TRBJ2-7; 10 bases map to TRBD1. CDR1 SNHLY and CDR2 FYNNEI come from the germline V gene. There are 16 residues in the CDR3. The ends lost 6 bases at V and 3 bases at J; junction bases unmatched: 11. The CDR3 nucleotides read TGTGCCAGCAGGGCCGACAGGGGGCGAGCCTACTACGAGCAGTACTTC. It yields the protein CASRADRGRAYYEQYF.

The V gene is TRBV27, the J gene TRBJ1-3; D is ambiguous. CDR1 is MNHEY, CDR2 SMNVEV, per germline (reference sequence). This CDR3 is built from 19 residues. V was cut by 7 bases and J by 0 bases, with 25 bases left in between. CDR3 region: CASTTSSGSAQSSGNTIYF. The CDR3 DNA sequence: TGTGCCAGCACCACAAGCTCCGGGTCAGCCCAATCCTCTGGAAACACCATATATTTT.

The chain has TRBV5-5 and TRBJ2-7; 11 nucleotides line up with TRBD1. Germline CDR1 and CDR2: SGHKS and YYEKEE (reference sequence). This CDR3 is built from 15 residues. With 2 bases clipped from V and 6 bases from J, the junction kept 7 bases outside the gene matches. The CDR3 protein is CASSFADRGLGEQYF. CDR3 in DNA: TGTGCCAGCAGCTTTGCGGACAGGGGGCTGGGCGAGCAGTACTTC.

V usage is TRBV6-6 and J usage is TRBJ1-3; D uncertain. CDR3 length: 16 residues. V was cut by 0 bases and J by 0 bases, with 9 bases left in between. Germline V CDR1 and CDR2: MNHNY, SVGAGI (reference sequence). CDR3 region: CASSYSTGSSGNTIYF. The CDR3 DNA is TGTGCCAGCAGTTACTCGACCGGGAGCTCTGGAAACACCATATATTTT.

The chain carries TRBV29-1 and TRBJ2-1, with no clear D. V lost 4 bases to trimming and J lost 4 bases, with 11 bases between them. Germline assignment: CDR1 SQVTM and CDR2 ANQGSEA. The CDR3 sequence is 13 residues long. CDR3 sequence: CSVVPVSYNEQFF. CDR3 nucleotides: TGCAGCGTTGTCCCGGTCTCGTACAATGAGCAGTTCTTC.

Written as DNA, the CDR3 is TGTGCCAGCAGTGTTCCTAGCGGGAGGGGCGAGCAGTTCTTC. This encodes CASSVPSGRGEQFF. The rearrangement uses TRBV2 and TRBJ2-1; 12 positions match TRBD2. This CDR3 is 14 amino acids long. V lost 4 bases and J lost 10; bases outside the gene matches: 5. Germline CDR1 and CDR2: SNHLY and FYNNEI.

The genes are TRBV28 and TRBJ1-2; 8 bases align to TRBD1. The trim removed 3 bases at V and 3 bases at J, leaving 9 bases unmatched. The germline V gene has CDR1 MDHEN and CDR2 SYDVKM. The CDR3 contains 16 residues. The DNA for the CDR3 is TGTGCCAGCAGTTTGGGACAGGTTCTCTTGGACTATGGCTACACCTTC. This translates into CASSLGQVLLDYGYTF.

The chain couples TRBV14 to TRBJ2-1, with D perhaps TRBD1 (5 bases). The length of the CDR3 is 19 residues. Trimming cost V 1 base and J 4 bases, with 23 bases left between them. From germline, CDR1 is SGHDN and CDR2 FVKESK. CDR3 region: CASSQGGPFRAKVYNEQFF. The CDR3 nucleotides are TGTGCCAGCAGCCAAGGGGGCCCGTTCAGGGCGAAGGTATACAATGAGCAGTTCTTC.

The chain is built from TRBV28 and TRBJ1-4; D might be TRBD1 (6 bases). V was pared by 6 bases and J by 8 bases, with 19 bases between. Germline CDR1 MDHEN, CDR2 SYDVKM. The CDR3 runs to 15 residues. CDR3 region: CASRRRDLQGEKLFF. In nucleotides, the CDR3 is TGTGCCAGCAGAAGACGGGACCTCCAGGGGGAAAAACTGTTTTTT.